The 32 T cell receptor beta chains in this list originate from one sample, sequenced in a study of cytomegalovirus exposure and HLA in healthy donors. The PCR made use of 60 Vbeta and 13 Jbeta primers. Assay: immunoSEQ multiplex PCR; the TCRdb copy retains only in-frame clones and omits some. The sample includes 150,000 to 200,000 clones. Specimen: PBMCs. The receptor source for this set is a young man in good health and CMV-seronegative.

The chain's CDR3 is CASSQPEDLRGQYF. CDR3 bases: TGCGCCAGCAGCCAACCCGAAGACCTACGAGGGCAGTACTTC. The genes are TRBV4-1 and TRBJ2-7; D is uncertain. The germline V and J ends were trimmed by 2 bases and 9 bases, with 17 bases remaining between them. This CDR3 spans 14 amino acids. Germline CDR1 reads MGHRA; CDR2 reads YSYEKL.

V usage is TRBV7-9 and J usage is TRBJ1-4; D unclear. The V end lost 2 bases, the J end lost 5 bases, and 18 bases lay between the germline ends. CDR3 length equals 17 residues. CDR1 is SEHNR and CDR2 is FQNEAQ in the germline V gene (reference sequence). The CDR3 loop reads CASSLNRPRNLNEKLFF. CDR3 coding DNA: TGTGCCAGCAGCTTAAATCGGCCGCGGAACTTGAATGAAAAACTGTTTTTT.

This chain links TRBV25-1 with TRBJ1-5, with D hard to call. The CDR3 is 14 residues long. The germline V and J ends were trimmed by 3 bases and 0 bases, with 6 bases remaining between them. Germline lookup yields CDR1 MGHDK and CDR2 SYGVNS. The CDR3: CASSELDSNQPQHF. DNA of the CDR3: TGTGCCAGCAGTGAGTTAGATAGCAATCAGCCCCAGCATTTT. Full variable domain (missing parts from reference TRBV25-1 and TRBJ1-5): EADIYQTPRYLVIGTGKKITLECSQTMGHDKMYWYQQDPGMELHLIHYSYGVNSTEKGDLSSESTVSRIRTEHFPLTLESARPSHTSQYLCASSELDSNQPQHFGDGTRLSIL.

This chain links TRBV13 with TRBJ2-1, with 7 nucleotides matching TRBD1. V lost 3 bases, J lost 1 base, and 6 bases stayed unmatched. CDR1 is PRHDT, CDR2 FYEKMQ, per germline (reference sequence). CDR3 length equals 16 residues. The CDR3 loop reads CASSFLGQASYNEQFF. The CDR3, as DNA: TGTGCCAGCAGCTTTCTCGGACAGGCTTCCTACAATGAGCAGTTCTTC.

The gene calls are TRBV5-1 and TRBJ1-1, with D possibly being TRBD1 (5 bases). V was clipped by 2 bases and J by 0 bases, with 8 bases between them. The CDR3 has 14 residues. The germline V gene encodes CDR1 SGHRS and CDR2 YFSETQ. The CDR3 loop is CASSLQAMNTEAFF. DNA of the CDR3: TGCGCCAGCAGCTTACAGGCTATGAACACTGAAGCTTTCTTT. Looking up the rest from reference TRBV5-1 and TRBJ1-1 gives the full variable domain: KAGVTQTPRYLIKTRGQQVTLSCSPISGHRSVSWYQQTPGQGLQFLFEYFSETQRNKGNFPGRFSGRQFSNSRSEMNVSTLELGDSALYLCASSLQAMNTEAFFGQGTRLTVV.

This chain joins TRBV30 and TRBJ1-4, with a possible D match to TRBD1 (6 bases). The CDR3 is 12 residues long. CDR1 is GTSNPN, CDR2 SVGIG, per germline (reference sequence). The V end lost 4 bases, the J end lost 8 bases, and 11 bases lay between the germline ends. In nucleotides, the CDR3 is TGTGCCTGGAACAGGGATCGGGAAAAACTGTTTTTT. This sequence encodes CAWNRDREKLFF.

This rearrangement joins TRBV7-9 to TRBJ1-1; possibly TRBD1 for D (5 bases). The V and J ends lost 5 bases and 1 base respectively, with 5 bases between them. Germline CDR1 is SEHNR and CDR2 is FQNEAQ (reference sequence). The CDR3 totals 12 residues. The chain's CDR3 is CASSGQNTEAFF. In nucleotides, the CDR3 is TGTGCCAGCAGCGGACAGAACACTGAAGCTTTCTTT.

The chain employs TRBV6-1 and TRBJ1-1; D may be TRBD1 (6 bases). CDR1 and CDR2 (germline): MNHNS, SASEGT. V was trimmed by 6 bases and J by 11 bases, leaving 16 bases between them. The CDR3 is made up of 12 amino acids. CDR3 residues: CASRGGAGMAFF. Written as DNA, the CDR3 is TGTGCCAGCAGGGGGGGGGCAGGTATGGCTTTCTTT.

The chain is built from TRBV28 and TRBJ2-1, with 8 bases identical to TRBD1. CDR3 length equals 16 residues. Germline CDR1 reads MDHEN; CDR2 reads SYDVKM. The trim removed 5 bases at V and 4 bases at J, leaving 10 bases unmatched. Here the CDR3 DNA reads TGTGCCAGCAGTCCCCCTCAGGGGGCGCGGTACAATGAGCAGTTCTTC. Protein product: CASSPPQGARYNEQFF.

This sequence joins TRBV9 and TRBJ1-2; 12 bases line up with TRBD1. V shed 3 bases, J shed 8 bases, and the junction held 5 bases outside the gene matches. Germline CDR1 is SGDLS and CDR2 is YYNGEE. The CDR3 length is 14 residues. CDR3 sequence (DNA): TGTGCCAGCAGCGACCGGGACAGGGGGCCCGGCTACACCTTC. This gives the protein CASSDRDRGPGYTF.

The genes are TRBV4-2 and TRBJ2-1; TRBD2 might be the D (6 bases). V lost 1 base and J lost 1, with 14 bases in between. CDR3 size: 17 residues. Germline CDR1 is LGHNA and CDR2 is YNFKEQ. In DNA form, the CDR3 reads TGTGCCAGCAGCCAAGGGGTAGGCGGGGCTTCCTACAATGAGCAGTTCTTC. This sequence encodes CASSQGVGGASYNEQFF.

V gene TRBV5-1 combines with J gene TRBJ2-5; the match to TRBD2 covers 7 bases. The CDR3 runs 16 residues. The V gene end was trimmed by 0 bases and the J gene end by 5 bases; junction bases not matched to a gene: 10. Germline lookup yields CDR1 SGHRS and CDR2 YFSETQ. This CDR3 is CASSLDLAELGETQYF. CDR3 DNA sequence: TGCGCCAGCAGCTTGGATCTAGCGGAGCTGGGTGAGACCCAGTACTTC.

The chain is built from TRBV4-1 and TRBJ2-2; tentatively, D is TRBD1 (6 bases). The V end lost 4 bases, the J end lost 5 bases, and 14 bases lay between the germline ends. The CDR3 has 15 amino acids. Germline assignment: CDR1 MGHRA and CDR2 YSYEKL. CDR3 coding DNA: TGCGCCAGCAGCCGAACAGGGTCGAGGACCGGGGAGCTGTTTTTT. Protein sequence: CASSRTGSRTGELFF.

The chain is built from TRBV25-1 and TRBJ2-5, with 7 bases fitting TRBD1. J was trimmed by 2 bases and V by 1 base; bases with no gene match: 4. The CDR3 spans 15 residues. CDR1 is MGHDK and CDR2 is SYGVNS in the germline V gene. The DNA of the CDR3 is TGTGCCAGCAGTGAATGGGGGACAGCTCAAGAGACCCAGTACTTC. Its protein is CASSEWGTAQETQYF. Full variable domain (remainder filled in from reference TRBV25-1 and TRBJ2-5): EADIYQTPRYLVIGTGKKITLECSQTMGHDKMYWYQQDPGMELHLIHYSYGVNSTEKGDLSSESTVSRIRTEHFPLTLESARPSHTSQYLCASSEWGTAQETQYFGPGTRLLVL.

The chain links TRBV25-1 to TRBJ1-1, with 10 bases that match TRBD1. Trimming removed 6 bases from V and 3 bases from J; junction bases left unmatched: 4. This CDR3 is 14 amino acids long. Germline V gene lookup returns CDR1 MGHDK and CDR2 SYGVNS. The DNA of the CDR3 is TGTGCCAGCAGGGGACAGGGGATTGACACTGAAGCTTTCTTT. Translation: CASRGQGIDTEAFF.

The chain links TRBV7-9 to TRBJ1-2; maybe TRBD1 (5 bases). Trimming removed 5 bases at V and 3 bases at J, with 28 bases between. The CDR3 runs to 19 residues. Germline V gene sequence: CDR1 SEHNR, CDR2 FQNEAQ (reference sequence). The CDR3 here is CASSPRGGTIPLGDYGYTF. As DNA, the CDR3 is TGTGCCAGCAGCCCCAGAGGCGGGACCATCCCGTTGGGGGACTATGGCTACACCTTC.

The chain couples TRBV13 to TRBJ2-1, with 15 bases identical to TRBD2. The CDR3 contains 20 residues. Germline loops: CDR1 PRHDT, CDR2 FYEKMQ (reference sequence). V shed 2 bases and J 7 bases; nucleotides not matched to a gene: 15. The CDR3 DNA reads TGTGCCAGCAGCTTATTTTCGGGACTAGCGGGAGGAAGTTCCGGGAATGAGCAGTTCTTC. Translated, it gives CASSLFSGLAGGSSGNEQFF.

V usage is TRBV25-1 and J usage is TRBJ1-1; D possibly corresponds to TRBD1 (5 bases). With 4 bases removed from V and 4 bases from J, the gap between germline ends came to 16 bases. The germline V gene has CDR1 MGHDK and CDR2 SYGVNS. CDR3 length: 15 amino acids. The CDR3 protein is CASSGGRDIGTEAFF. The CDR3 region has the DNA TGTGCCAGCAGTGGGGGGAGGGATATCGGCACTGAAGCTTTCTTT.

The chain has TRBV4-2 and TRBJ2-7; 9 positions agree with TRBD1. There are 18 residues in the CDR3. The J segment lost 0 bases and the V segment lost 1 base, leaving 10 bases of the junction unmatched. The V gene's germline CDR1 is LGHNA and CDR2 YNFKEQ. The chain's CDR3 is CASSQVPVRGQGSYEQYF. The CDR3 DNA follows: TGTGCCAGCAGCCAAGTCCCCGTACGGGGACAGGGCTCCTACGAGCAGTACTTC.

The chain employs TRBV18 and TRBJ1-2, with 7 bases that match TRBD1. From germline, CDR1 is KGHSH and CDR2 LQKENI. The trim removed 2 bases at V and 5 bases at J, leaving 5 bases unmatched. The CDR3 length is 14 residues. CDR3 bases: TGTGCCAGCTCACCAGAGGGGGCAGGGTATGGCTACACCTTC. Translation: CASSPEGAGYGYTF.

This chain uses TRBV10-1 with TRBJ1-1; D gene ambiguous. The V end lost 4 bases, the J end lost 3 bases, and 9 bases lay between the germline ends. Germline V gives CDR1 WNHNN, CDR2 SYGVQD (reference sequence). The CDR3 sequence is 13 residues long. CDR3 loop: CASSVRGDTEAFF. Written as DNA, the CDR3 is TGCGCCAGCAGTGTCCGGGGTGACACTGAAGCTTTCTTT.

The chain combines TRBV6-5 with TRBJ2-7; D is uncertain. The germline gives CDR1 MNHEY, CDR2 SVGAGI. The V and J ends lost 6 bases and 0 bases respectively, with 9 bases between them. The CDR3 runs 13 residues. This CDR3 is CASSSTNSYEQYF. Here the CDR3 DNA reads TGTGCCAGCAGCTCGACAAACTCCTACGAGCAGTACTTC.

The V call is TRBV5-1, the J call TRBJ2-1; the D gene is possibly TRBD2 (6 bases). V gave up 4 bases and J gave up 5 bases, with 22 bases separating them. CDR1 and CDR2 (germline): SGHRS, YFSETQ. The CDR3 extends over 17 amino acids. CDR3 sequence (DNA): TGCGCCAGCAGCCCCGTTTGGGGGGAGACCAGCGACAATGAGCAGTTCTTC. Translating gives CASSPVWGETSDNEQFF.

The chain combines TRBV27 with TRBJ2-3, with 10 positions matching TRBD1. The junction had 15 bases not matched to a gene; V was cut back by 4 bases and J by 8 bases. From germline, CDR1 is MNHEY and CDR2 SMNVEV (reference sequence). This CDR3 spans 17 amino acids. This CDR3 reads CASSSLTGQGGLGTQYF. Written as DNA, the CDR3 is TGTGCCAGCAGTTCCCTGACCGGACAGGGGGGGTTGGGTACGCAGTATTTT.

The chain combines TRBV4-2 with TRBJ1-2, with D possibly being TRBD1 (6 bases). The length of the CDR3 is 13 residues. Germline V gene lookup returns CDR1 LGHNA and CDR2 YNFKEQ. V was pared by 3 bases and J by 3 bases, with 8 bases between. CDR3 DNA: TGTGCCAGCAGCCAGGGGGCCGACTATGGCTACACCTTC. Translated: CASSQGADYGYTF.

CDR3 loop: CASSLTSGPQHF. The CDR3 DNA sequence: TGTGCCAGCAGTTTGACTTCGGGACCCCAGCATTTT. This chain links TRBV27 with TRBJ1-5, with no clear D. V was pared by 3 bases and J by 10 bases, with 10 bases between. Germline loops: CDR1 MNHEY, CDR2 SMNVEV (reference sequence). The CDR3 sequence is 12 residues long.

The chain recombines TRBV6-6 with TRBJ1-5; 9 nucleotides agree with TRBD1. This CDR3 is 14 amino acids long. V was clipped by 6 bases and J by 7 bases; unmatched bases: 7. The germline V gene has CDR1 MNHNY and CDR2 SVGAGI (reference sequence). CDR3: CASSAGTGRQPQHF. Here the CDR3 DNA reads TGTGCCAGCAGCGCCGGGACAGGGCGACAGCCCCAGCATTTT.

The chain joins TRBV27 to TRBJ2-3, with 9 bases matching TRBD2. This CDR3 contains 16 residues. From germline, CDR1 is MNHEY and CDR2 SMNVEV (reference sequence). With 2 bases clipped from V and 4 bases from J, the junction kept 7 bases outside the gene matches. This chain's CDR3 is CASSLGPGGGADTQYF. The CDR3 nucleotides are TGTGCCAGCAGTTTAGGGCCAGGCGGGGGGGCAGATACGCAGTATTTT.

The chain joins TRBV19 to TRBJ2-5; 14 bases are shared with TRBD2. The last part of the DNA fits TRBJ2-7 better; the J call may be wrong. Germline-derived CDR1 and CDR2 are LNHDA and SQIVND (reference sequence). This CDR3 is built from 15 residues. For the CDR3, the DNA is TGTGCCAGTACCGGGACTAGCGGGAGTGTCTACGAGCAGTACTTC. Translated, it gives CASTGTSGSVYEQYF.

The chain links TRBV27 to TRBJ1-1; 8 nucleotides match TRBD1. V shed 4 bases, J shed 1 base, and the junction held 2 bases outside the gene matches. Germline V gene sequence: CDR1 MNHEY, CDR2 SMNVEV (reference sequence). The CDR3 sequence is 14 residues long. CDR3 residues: CASSSDRGNTEAFF. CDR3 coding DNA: TGTGCCAGCAGTTCCGACAGGGGGAACACTGAAGCTTTCTTT.

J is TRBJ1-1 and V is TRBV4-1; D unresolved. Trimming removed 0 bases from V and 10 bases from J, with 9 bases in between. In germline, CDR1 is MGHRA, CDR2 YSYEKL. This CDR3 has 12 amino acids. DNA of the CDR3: TGCGCCAGCAGCCAAGACCCCTTCGGAGCTTTCTTT. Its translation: CASSQDPFGAFF.

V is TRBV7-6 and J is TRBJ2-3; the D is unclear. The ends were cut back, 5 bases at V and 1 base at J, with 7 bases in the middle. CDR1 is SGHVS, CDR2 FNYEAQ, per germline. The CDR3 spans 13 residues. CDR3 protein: CASSQGGTDTQYF. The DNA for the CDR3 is TGTGCCAGCAGCCAAGGAGGCACAGATACGCAGTATTTT.